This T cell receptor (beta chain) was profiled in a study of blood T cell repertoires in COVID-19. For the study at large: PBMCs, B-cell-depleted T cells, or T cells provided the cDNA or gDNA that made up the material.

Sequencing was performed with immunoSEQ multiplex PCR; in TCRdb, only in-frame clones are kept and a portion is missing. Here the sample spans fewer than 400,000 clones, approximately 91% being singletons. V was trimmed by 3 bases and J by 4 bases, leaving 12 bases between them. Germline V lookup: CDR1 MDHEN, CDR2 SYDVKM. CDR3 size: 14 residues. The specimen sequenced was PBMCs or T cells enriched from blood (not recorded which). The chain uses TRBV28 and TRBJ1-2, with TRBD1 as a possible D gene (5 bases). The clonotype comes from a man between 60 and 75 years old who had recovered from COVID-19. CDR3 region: CASSFGGVAYGYTF. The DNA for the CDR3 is TGTGCCAGCAGTTTCGGGGGTGTGGCCTATGGCTACACCTTC.